This note documents a single T cell receptor (beta chain) sequence. This clone was seen once. Its specific antigen is unknown. Base qualities are not provided; no much larger clone lies one nucleotide away. This specimen belongs to a study of blood T cell repertoires in COVID-19 (TCRdb year 2020). Background for the entire study: Samples from collaborators originated in the United States, Italy and Spain and spanned both the acute and convalescent phases of COVID-19. The material from the prospective study consisted of cDNA or gDNA derived from T cells, B-cell-depleted T cells, or PBMCs. Subjects who had been exposed to COVID-19, were actively infected with it, or had recovered from it provided the deeply sampled blood TCRbeta repertoires that made up the dataset. The repertoires were released in a freely available public database intended as a resource for research on the immune response to SARS-CoV-2. The samples were drawn from two sources: the first 160 participants of the ongoing ImmuneRACE study, and approximately 1,300 subjects contributed by 6 global collaborators. The sample metadata nearly always contained a de-identified subject ID, COVID-19 status, age in years and sex. Where available, HLA class I and class II types were obtained from metadata supplied by the sample provider rather than from assay-based typing. Study-level results and caveats: The amount of clinical and demographic metadata varied by source and participant and was provided uncurated.

Per the germline V gene (reference sequence), GTSNPN is the CDR1 and SVGIG is the CDR2. The V end loses 4 bases and the J end loses 8 bases, and a stretch of 17 bases separates them. The CDR3 spans 13 residues, from the cysteine through the phenylalanine. The kept DNA is CDR3 alone, 39 bases in frame from the first base. The collaborating institutions used their own protocols to collect whole blood in K2EDTA tubes. For TCRbeta analysis, collaborators shipped samples in one of three forms: frozen whole blood, isolated PBMCs, or DNA extracted from either of those sample types. TCRbeta CDR3 regions were amplified from genomic DNA by means of the immunoSEQ Assay, a bias-controlled multiplex PCR. In the original analysis: Nucleated cell counts per sample were estimated from amplification of reference gene primers within the assay. To quantify the absolute abundance of each unique TCRbeta CDR3 rearrangement, sequence reads were collapsed and filtered. Productive Simpson clonality was computed per sample as the square root of Simpson's diversity index over productive rearrangements. TCRdb stores this immuneACCESS table with in-frame sequences only. Part of the clones is absent; in the studies checked, under half of the shortfall reflects unresolved V genes, and no reason is known for the rest. That table is the source of V, J and clone size, and D and trimming were worked out from the DNA. The sample records more than 85,000 clones, 70% to 90% of which are singletons. The ten largest account for 15% to 20% of the sample.

The sequenced sample was peripheral blood. This receptor chain uses TRBV30 and TRBJ1-2; TRBD1 is a weak D gene call, 5 bases matching. This TCR was sampled from a woman aged 55-69 years with acute or convalescent COVID-19. The sequenced DNA: TGTGCCTGGAATAGTGGACATTTTAACGGCTACACCTTC. This yields the protein CAWNSGHFNGYTF.